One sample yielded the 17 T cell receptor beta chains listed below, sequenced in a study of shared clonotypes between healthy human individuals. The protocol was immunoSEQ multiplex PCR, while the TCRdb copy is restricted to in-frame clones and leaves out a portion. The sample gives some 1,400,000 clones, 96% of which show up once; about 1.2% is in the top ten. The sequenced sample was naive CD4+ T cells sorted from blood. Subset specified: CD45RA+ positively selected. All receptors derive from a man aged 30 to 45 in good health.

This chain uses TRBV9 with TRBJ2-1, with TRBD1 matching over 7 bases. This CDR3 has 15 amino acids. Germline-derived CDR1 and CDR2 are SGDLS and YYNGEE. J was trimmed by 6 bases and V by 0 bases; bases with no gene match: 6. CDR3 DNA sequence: TGTGCCAGCAGCGTAGCACAGGGGCCTGGCAATGAGCAGTTCTTC. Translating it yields CASSVAQGPGNEQFF.

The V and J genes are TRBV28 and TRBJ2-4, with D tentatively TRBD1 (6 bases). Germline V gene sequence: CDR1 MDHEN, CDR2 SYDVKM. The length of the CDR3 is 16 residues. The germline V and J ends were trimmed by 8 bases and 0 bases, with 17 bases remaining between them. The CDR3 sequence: CASSRRQGLAKNIQYF. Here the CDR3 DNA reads TGTGCCAGCTCCAGGCGGCAGGGGCTAGCCAAAAACATTCAGTACTTC.

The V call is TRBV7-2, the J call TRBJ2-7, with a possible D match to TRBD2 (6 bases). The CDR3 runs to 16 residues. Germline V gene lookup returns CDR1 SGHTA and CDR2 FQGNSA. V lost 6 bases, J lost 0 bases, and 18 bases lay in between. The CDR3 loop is CASSSTLARSSYEQYF. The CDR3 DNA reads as TGTGCCAGCAGTTCAACCCTAGCGAGAAGCTCCTACGAGCAGTACTTC.

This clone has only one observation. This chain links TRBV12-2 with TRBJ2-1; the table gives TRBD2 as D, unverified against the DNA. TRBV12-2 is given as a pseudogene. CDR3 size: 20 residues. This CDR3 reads CASRLEATSGAEPSYNEQFF. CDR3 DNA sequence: TGTGCAAGTCGCTTAGAGGCGACTAGCGGGGCCGAACCTTCCTACAATGAGCAGTTCTTC.

CDR3 amino acids: CASSLGAPPYEQYF. The CDR3 nucleotides are TGTGCCAGCAGTTTAGGGGCTCCACCCTACGAGCAGTACTTC. This sequence joins TRBV28 and TRBJ2-7; D is possibly TRBD1 (5 bases). CDR3 length equals 14 residues. Deletions cut 2 bases from V and 2 bases from J, with 10 bases between. Germline V lookup: CDR1 MDHEN, CDR2 SYDVKM.

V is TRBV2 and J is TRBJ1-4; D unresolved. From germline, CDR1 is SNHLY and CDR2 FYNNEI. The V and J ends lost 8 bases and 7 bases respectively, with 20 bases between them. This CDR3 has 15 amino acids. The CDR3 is CASYPQEGRVEKLFF. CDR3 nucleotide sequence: TGTGCCAGCTACCCCCAGGAAGGGAGGGTTGAAAAACTGTTTTTT.

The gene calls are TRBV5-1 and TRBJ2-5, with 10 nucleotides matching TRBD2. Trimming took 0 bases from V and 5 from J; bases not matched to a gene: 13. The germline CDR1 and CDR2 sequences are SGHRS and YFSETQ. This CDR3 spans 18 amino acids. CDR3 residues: CASSLAVEREGLGETQYF. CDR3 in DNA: TGCGCCAGCAGCTTGGCCGTGGAGCGGGAGGGCCTTGGGGAGACCCAGTACTTC.

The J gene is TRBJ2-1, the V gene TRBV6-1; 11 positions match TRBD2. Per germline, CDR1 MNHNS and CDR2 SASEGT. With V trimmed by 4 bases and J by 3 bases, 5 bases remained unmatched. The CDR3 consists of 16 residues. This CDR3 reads CASSAVLAGGYNEQFF. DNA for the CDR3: TGTGCCAGCAGTGCTGTTCTAGCGGGGGGCTACAATGAGCAGTTCTTC.

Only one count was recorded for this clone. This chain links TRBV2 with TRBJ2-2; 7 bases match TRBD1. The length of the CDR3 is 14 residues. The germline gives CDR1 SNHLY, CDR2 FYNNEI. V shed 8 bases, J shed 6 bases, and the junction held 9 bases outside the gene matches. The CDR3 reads CASGETGVPGELFF. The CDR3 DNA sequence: TGTGCCAGCGGAGAAACAGGGGTCCCCGGGGAGCTGTTTTTT.

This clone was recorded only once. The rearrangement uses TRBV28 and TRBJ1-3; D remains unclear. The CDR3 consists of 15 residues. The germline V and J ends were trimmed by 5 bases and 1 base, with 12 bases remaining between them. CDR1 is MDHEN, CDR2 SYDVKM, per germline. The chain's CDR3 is CASSPAGVSGNTIYF. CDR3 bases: TGTGCCAGCAGTCCAGCCGGGGTTTCTGGAAACACCATATATTTT.

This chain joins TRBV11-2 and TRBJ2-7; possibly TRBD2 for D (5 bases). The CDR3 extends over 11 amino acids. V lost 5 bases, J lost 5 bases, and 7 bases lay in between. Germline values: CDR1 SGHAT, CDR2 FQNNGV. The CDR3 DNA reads TGTGCCAGCAGCGCGGGCCACGAGCAGTACTTC. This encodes CASSAGHEQYF.

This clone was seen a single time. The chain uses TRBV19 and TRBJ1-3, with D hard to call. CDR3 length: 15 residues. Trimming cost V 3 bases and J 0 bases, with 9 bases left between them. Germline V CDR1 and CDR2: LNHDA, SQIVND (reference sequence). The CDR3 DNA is TGTGCCAGTAGTATTAGAGGAGACTCTGGAAACACCATATATTTT. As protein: CASSIRGDSGNTIYF.

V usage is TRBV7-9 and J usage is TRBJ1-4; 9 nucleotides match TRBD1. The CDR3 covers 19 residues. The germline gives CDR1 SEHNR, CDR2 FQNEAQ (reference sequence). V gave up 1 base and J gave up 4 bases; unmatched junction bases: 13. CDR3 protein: CASSLGTGVNSPLNEKLFF. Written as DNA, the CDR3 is TGTGCCAGCAGCTTAGGGACAGGGGTCAACTCACCACTTAATGAAAAACTGTTTTTT.

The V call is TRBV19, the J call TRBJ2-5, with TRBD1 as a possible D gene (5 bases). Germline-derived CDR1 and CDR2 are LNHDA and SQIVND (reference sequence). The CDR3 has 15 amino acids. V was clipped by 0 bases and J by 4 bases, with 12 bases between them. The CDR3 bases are TGTGCCAGTAGTATAGATCCAGGGTCAGGAGAGACCCAGTACTTC. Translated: CASSIDPGSGETQYF.

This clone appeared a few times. CDR3 bases: TGTGCCAGCAGTGCGGCCGGGACGGCCGGGTACGAGCAGTACTTC. This encodes CASSAAGTAGYEQYF. The rearrangement links TRBV6-5 to TRBJ2-7; D is possibly TRBD1 or TRBD2 (5 bases each). Trimming took 5 bases from V and 4 from J, leaving 18 bases between them. This CDR3 region has 15 residues. The V gene's germline CDR1 is MNHEY and CDR2 SVGAGI.

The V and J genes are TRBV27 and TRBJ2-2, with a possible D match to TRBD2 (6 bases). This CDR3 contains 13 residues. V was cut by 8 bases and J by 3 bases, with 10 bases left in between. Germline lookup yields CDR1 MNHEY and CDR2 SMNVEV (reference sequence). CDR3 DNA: TGTGCCAGCGGAGGGGTGTACACCGGGGAGCTGTTTTTT. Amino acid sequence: CASGGVYTGELFF.

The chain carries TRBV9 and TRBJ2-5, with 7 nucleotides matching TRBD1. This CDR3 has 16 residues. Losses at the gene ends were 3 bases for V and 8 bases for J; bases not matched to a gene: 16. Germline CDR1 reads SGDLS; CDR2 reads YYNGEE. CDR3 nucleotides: TGTGCCAGCAGCGCCATCTCGGCAGGGGGAATAGTAACCCAGTACTTC. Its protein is CASSAISAGGIVTQYF.